The sequence of this TCR beta chain was determined in a study of T cell changes during pregnancy in multiple sclerosis (dated by TCRdb to the late 2010s). Broadly, across the study: Changes in the T cell repertoire over the course of pregnancy were examined in this study in women with multiple sclerosis.

Turning to this clone: The target of this receptor is not known. No much larger clone exists at a distance of one base, and base qualities are not known. This sample also contains other DNA sequences that code for the same CDR3.

Spanning cysteine to phenylalanine, the CDR3 consists of 13 amino acids. Here the CDR3 DNA is all that survives: 39 bases in frame from base 1. Based on the germline V gene, the CDR1 and CDR2 sequences are SNHLY and FYNNEI. V has 6 bases trimmed and J has 1 base trimmed; junction bases matching no gene number 2. Receptor amplification or capture employed the immunoSEQ multiplex PCR assay. TCRdb carries this immuneACCESS record with in-frame sequences only. Its versions omit some clonotypes, under half of them owing to an unresolved V gene in the studies checked, with the rest unexplained. This sample holds 50,000 to 60,000 clones; about nine tenths were observed only once. Together, the top ten hold 0.15% to 0.2% of the sample.

This sequence was found in a female donor in good health, enrolled as a control in a pregnancy study. This material consisted of CD4+ T cells from peripheral blood mononuclear cells, taken after pregnancy. Recombination linked TRBV2 to TRBJ1-1; TRBD1 agrees with 7 junctional bases. The CDR3 is CASSRQGNTEAFF. The DNA reads as follows: TGTGCCAGCAGCAGACAGGGGAACACTGAAGCTTTCTTT. Outside the CDR3, residues come from the reference TRBV2 and TRBJ1-1 proteins, so the full variable domain is: EPEVTQTPSHQVTQMGQEVILRCVPISNHLYFYWYRQILGQKVEFLVSFYNNEISEKSEIFDDQFSVERPDGSNFTLKIRSTKLEDSAMYFCASSRQGNTEAFFGQGTRLTVV.